The 10 T cell receptor beta chains below all came from one sample that was sequenced in a study of blood T cell repertoires in COVID-19. This table comes from immunoSEQ multiplex PCR, and its TCRdb copy is limited to in-frame clones, with some not included. This table holds hundreds of thousands of clones, approximately 80% found once. Sequenced material: peripheral blood. These receptor sequences come from a woman of 80 years or more with COVID-19, enrolled during active disease.

This rearrangement joins TRBV18 to TRBJ1-2, with 8 positions matching TRBD1. This CDR3 spans 14 amino acids. The germline V gene encodes CDR1 KGHSH and CDR2 LQKENI. The ends lost 2 bases at V and 6 bases at J; junction bases unmatched: 5. The CDR3 loop reads CASSPLAGGDGYTF. The DNA of the CDR3 is TGTGCCAGCTCACCATTAGCAGGGGGCGATGGCTACACCTTC.

The chain links TRBV7-6 to TRBJ1-2; TRBD1 aligns across 11 bases. Germline loops: CDR1 SGHVS, CDR2 FNYEAQ. The CDR3 totals 15 residues. The V segment lost 1 base and the J segment 4 bases; nucleotides outside the gene matches: 2. CDR3 in amino acids: CASSLGGTGGYGYTF. The CDR3 DNA reads as TGTGCCAGCAGCTTAGGGGGGACAGGGGGCTATGGCTACACCTTC.

This clone was seen more than once but under ten times. CDR3: CAWSVQQVNQPQHF. The CDR3 DNA reads TGTGCCTGGAGTGTACAACAGGTAAATCAGCCCCAGCATTTT. The chain combines TRBV30 with TRBJ1-5; maybe TRBD1 (5 bases). Trimming took off 0 bases at V and 4 bases at J, with 10 bases between the two ends. Germline V gene lookup returns CDR1 GTSNPN and CDR2 SVGIG (reference sequence). The length of the CDR3 is 14 residues.

The genes are TRBV6-5 and TRBJ1-4, with 9 bases matching TRBD1. The germline CDR1 and CDR2 sequences are MNHEY and SVGAGI. Trimming took 6 bases from V and 7 from J; bases not matched to a gene: 9. The CDR3 runs to 15 residues. CDR3 sequence (DNA): TGTGCCAGCAGGGGCACCGGGACAGGGAGTGAAAAACTGTTTTTT. This encodes CASRGTGTGSEKLFF.

V and J are TRBV2 and TRBJ1-1; 8 nucleotides match TRBD1. Unmatched junction bases numbered 1, after V lost 0 bases and J lost 1 base. Per germline, CDR1 SNHLY and CDR2 FYNNEI. The CDR3 sequence is 15 residues long. CDR3 coding DNA: TGTGCCAGCAGTGAAGCGGACAGGGCGAACACTGAAGCTTTCTTT. The encoded protein is CASSEADRANTEAFF.

The chain joins TRBV7-3 to TRBJ2-3, with D perhaps matching TRBD2 (6 bases). The CDR3 totals 13 residues. The germline gives CDR1 SGHTA, CDR2 FQGTGA. The V gene lost 4 bases and the J gene lost 3 bases, with 8 bases spanning the gap. The CDR3 protein is CASSYGRTDTQYF. In DNA form, the CDR3 reads TGTGCCAGCAGCTACGGGAGAACAGATACGCAGTATTTT.

The chain is built from TRBV29-1 and TRBJ2-1, with a weak D call TRBD2 (6 bases). The CDR3 length is 14 residues. With 3 bases removed from V and 1 base from J, the gap between germline ends came to 10 bases. Looked up from germline, CDR1 is SQVTM and CDR2 is ANQGSEA. The CDR3 loop reads CSVDSGVSYNEQFF. In DNA, the CDR3 is TGCAGCGTTGACTCGGGGGTATCCTACAATGAGCAGTTCTTC.

The chain joins TRBV12-3 or TRBV12-4 to TRBJ2-1, with D perhaps TRBD2 (6 bases). Trimming took 4 bases from V and 14 from J, leaving 12 bases between them. The CDR3 sequence is 11 residues long. CDR3 residues: CASSSPGLKFF. Written as DNA, the CDR3 is TGTGCCAGCAGTTCACCGGGACTTAAGTTCTTC.

V and J are TRBV15 and TRBJ1-5; the D gene is possibly TRBD1 (5 bases). Germline CDR1 is LNHNV and CDR2 is YYDKDF (reference sequence). V gave up 3 bases and J gave up 2 bases, with 11 bases separating them. The CDR3 sequence is 15 residues long. CDR3 loop: CATSSAGKGNQPQHF. CDR3 DNA sequence: TGTGCCACCAGCAGTGCAGGGAAGGGCAATCAGCCCCAGCATTTT.

This clone was seen just once. This rearrangement joins TRBV5-1 to TRBJ2-2; 9 bases map to TRBD2. V shed 2 bases and J 2 bases; nucleotides not matched to a gene: 7. This CDR3 is 17 amino acids long. The germline gives CDR1 SGHRS, CDR2 YFSETQ. The CDR3 coding sequence is TGCGCCAGCAGCTTTAGCGGGAGTGGGGTAAACACCGGGGAGCTGTTTTTT. It yields the protein CASSFSGSGVNTGELFF.